This passage covers 16 T cell receptor beta chains from one sample sequenced in a study of neurological immune-mediated disorders. TCRdb re-called the 5' RACE reads with MiXCR, one entry per CDR3 protein. The sample carries 45,000 or so distinct CDR3 sequences, about 6% recorded once. The specimen was CD4+ T cells from blood. These receptors originate from a woman between 35 and 50 years old in good health.

Many counts were recorded for this clonotype. The chain carries TRBV3-1 and TRBJ1-2; 8 bases align to TRBD1. Trimming took 5 bases from V and 2 from J; bases not matched to a gene: 4. CDR1 is LGHDT, CDR2 YNNKEL, per germline (reference sequence). The CDR3 contains 14 residues. The chain's CDR3 is CASSSQGENYGYTF. CDR3 nucleotides: TGTGCCAGCAGCTCACAGGGGGAAAACTATGGCTACACCTTC.

The sample holds many counts of this clonotype. CDR3 sequence reads: CASSLFGTDSYEQYF. CDR3 DNA sequence: TGTGCCAGCAGCTTATTCGGGACCGACTCCTACGAGCAGTACTTC. The chain is built from TRBV7-2 and TRBJ2-7, with D perhaps given as TRBD1 or TRBD2 (5 bases each). V lost 2 bases to trimming and J lost 0 bases, with 11 bases between them. Per germline, CDR1 SGHTA and CDR2 FQGNSA. The CDR3 covers 15 residues.

In its sample, this clonotype was seen many times. J is TRBJ2-7 and V is TRBV28; 9 bases are shared with TRBD2. The CDR3 is 16 amino acids. Germline-derived CDR1 and CDR2 are MDHEN and SYDVKM. Germline trimming cut 7 bases from V and 2 bases from J; bases unmatched to any gene: 12. The CDR3 DNA reads as TGTGCCAGCAACCCTTCGGCGGGACTAGCTACCTACGAGCAGTACTTC. Protein: CASNPSAGLATYEQYF.

This clonotype was counted at least ten times. This sequence joins TRBV28 and TRBJ1-1; a possible D gene is TRBD1 (5 bases). CDR3 length equals 12 residues. The V gene lost 6 bases and the J gene lost 7 bases, with 12 bases spanning the gap. The germline V gene has CDR1 MDHEN and CDR2 SYDVKM. CDR3 in amino acids: CASSPQTDEAFF. DNA for the CDR3: TGTGCCAGCAGCCCCCAGACAGATGAAGCTTTCTTT.

This clonotype was recorded at least ten times. This chain joins TRBV7-9 and TRBJ2-7; 11 bases agree with TRBD1. This CDR3 contains 15 residues. Trimming removed 3 bases from V and 4 bases from J; junction bases left unmatched: 5. Germline V gives CDR1 SEHNR, CDR2 FQNEAQ (reference sequence). The DNA of the CDR3 is TGTGCCAGCAGCTTTAAGGGACAGGGGGATTACGAGCAGTACTTC. Protein: CASSFKGQGDYEQYF.

This clonotype was seen ten or more times. The V and J genes are TRBV5-5 and TRBJ2-7; D gene ambiguous. The germline V and J ends were trimmed by 4 bases and 6 bases, with 17 bases remaining between them. Germline values: CDR1 SGHKS, CDR2 YYEKEE (reference sequence). The CDR3 extends over 14 amino acids. The CDR3 DNA is TGTGCCAGCAGCGAACAGATTACGGTTGTCGAGCAGTACTTC. It yields the protein CASSEQITVVEQYF.

This clonotype was seen many times. The V and J genes are TRBV7-6 and TRBJ2-7; 7 bases fit TRBD1. After removal of 1 base from V and 3 bases from J, the junction contained 3 bases not matched to a gene. The germline V gene encodes CDR1 SGHVS and CDR2 FNYEAQ. The CDR3 has 14 residues. In DNA form, the CDR3 reads TGTGCCAGCAGCTTAGACAGGGGCGACTACGAGCAGTACTTC. The encoded protein is CASSLDRGDYEQYF.

The rearrangement joins TRBV20-1 to TRBJ2-7, with 8 bases identical to TRBD1. The length of the CDR3 is 13 residues. The junction had 9 bases not matched to a gene; V was cut back by 6 bases and J by 5 bases. Germline assignment: CDR1 DFQATT and CDR2 SNEGSKA (reference sequence). This CDR3 reads CSAAGTGGDEQYF. In nucleotides, the CDR3 is TGCAGTGCAGCCGGGACAGGTGGGGACGAGCAGTACTTC.

This clonotype appeared many times. This chain joins TRBV20-1 and TRBJ2-1, with 7 nucleotides matching TRBD2. The J segment lost 3 bases and the V segment lost 0 bases, leaving 8 bases of the junction unmatched. This CDR3 contains 16 residues. Germline lookup yields CDR1 DFQATT and CDR2 SNEGSKA (reference sequence). The CDR3 is CSARDSDGGNYNEQFF. The CDR3 DNA sequence: TGCAGTGCTAGAGATTCCGACGGGGGGAACTACAATGAGCAGTTCTTC.

This clonotype showed up many times. The chain combines TRBV28 with TRBJ2-7, with a possible D match to TRBD2 (5 bases). Trimming pared 6 bases from V and 1 base from J, leaving 19 bases between. Germline assignment: CDR1 MDHEN and CDR2 SYDVKM. The length of the CDR3 is 16 residues. The CDR3 here is CASSPAPLATSYEQYF. The CDR3 DNA is TGTGCCAGCAGCCCTGCCCCCCTAGCCACATCCTACGAGCAGTACTTC. Supplemented by reference TRBV28 and TRBJ2-7, the full variable domain reads DVKVTQSSRYLVKRTGEKVFLECVQDMDHENMFWYRQDPGLGLRLIYFSYDVKMKEKGDIPEGYSVSREKKERFSLILESASTNQTSMYLCASSPAPLATSYEQYFGPGTRLTVT.

This clonotype has ten or more counts. The chain links TRBV20-1 to TRBJ2-2; TRBD2 agrees at 10 bases. Trimming removed 0 bases from V and 3 bases from J; junction bases left unmatched: 4. Germline CDR1 is DFQATT and CDR2 is SNEGSKA (reference sequence). This CDR3 has 16 amino acids. The DNA for the CDR3 is TGCAGTGCTAGAGAGCAAGCGGGAGGGGACACCGGGGAGCTGTTTTTT. It is translated as CSAREQAGGDTGELFF.

This clonotype was observed at least ten times. This chain connects TRBV5-6 to TRBJ2-7, with 7 positions matching TRBD2. CDR1 is SGHDT, CDR2 YYEEEE, per germline. J lost 6 bases, V lost 4 bases, and 19 bases had no gene match. The CDR3 length is 17 residues. CDR3 in amino acids: CASSVYIPGLKFPEQYF. DNA for the CDR3: TGTGCCAGCAGCGTATACATACCGGGACTAAAATTCCCCGAGCAGTACTTC. The variable domain in full, with the rest retrieved from reference TRBV5-6 and TRBJ2-7, is DAGVTQSPTHLIKTRGQQVTLRCSPKSGHDTVSWYQQALGQGPQFIFQYYEEEERQRGNFPDRFSGHQFPNYSSELNVNALLLGDSALYLCASSVYIPGLKFPEQYFGPGTRLTVT.

In this sample, this clonotype turned up many times. The V gene is TRBV6-2 or TRBV6-3, the J gene TRBJ2-7; 9 bases line up with TRBD2. V shed 6 bases, J shed 4 bases, and the junction held 10 bases outside the gene matches. CDR3 length equals 15 residues. Per the germline V gene, CDR1 is MNHEY and CDR2 is SVGEGT. CDR3 in amino acids: CASRRGGTPPYEQYF. The DNA for the CDR3 is TGTGCCAGCAGGCGGGGGGGGACTCCCCCTTACGAGCAGTACTTC.

Ten or more counts support this clonotype. The chain has TRBV10-3 and TRBJ1-5, with D possibly matching TRBD1 (5 bases). V lost 6 bases to trimming and J lost 5 bases, with 11 bases between them. Per the germline V gene, CDR1 is ENHRY and CDR2 is SYGVKD. This CDR3 has 13 amino acids. CDR3 in DNA: TGTGCCATCAGGGCGACAGAGGATCAGCCCCAGCATTTT. It codes for CAIRATEDQPQHF.

This clonotype was observed at least ten times. The junction differs from germline at one of its ends, possibly a read error. The CDR3 here is CASSSPNAGELFF. The DNA of the CDR3 is TGTGCCAGCAGTTCACCGAACGCCGGGGAGCTGTTTTTT. V is TRBV2 and J is TRBJ2-2; the D is unclear. The CDR3 has 13 amino acids. In germline, CDR1 is SNHLY, CDR2 FYNNEI.

This clonotype was seen repeatedly, ten times or more. This chain links TRBV7-2 with TRBJ2-3, with D perhaps being TRBD1 or TRBD2 (6 bases each). Germline CDR1 is SGHTA and CDR2 is FQGNSA. The CDR3 has 15 residues. Trimming cost V 3 bases and J 2 bases, with 12 bases left between them. CDR3 amino acids: CASSFRGLYTDTQYF. Here the CDR3 DNA reads TGTGCCAGCAGCTTTCGGGGGCTTTACACAGATACGCAGTATTTT.